A single sample gave rise to the 3 T cell receptor beta chains below, sequenced in a study of blood T cell repertoires in COVID-19. Assay used: immunoSEQ multiplex PCR; TCRdb lists only in-frame clones, some missing. The table has 95,000 to 100,000 clones, 85% seen once; the top ten hold about 1.8%. Sequencing was performed on peripheral blood. The receptors stem from a woman between 70 and 85 years old with active or convalescent COVID-19.

The chain is built from TRBV7-2 and TRBJ2-1, with D tentatively TRBD2 (7 bases). The V and J ends lost 3 bases and 9 bases respectively, with 18 bases between them. This CDR3 contains 15 residues. From germline, CDR1 is SGHTA and CDR2 FQGNSA. The CDR3 loop reads CASSLGGAAGAEQFF. The CDR3 nucleotides are TGTGCCAGCAGCTTGGGGGGGGCAGCGGGTGCTGAGCAGTTCTTC.

The chain links TRBV9 to TRBJ1-2; D gene unclear. V shed 4 bases and J shed 4 bases, with 11 bases lying between them. The CDR3 has 13 residues. The germline V gene encodes CDR1 SGDLS and CDR2 YYNGEE. The CDR3 reads CASSPRGGYGYTF. Written as DNA, the CDR3 is TGTGCCAGCAGCCCCCGGGGAGGCTATGGCTACACCTTC.

The chain combines TRBV15 with TRBJ1-6; no definite D call. V was trimmed by 9 bases and J by 1 base, leaving 7 bases between them. The CDR3 runs to 13 residues. Germline V gene lookup returns CDR1 LNHNV and CDR2 YYDKDF (reference sequence). CDR3 coding DNA: TGTGCCACGCGCGGTTCCTATAATTCACCCCTCCACTTT. Protein sequence: CATRGSYNSPLHF. Filled out from reference TRBV15 and TRBJ1-6, the complete variable domain reads DAMVIQNPRYQVTQFGKPVTLSCSQTLNHNVMYWYQQKSSQAPKLLFHYYDKDFNNEADTPDNFQSRRPNTSFCFLDIRSPGLGDTAMYLCATRGSYNSPLHFGNGTRLTVT.